These 25 T cell receptor beta chains were all obtained from the same sample, sequenced in a study of blood T cells in healthy people across ages (dated by TCRdb to the mid-2010s). Library preparation employed 5' RACE. The sample was run on an Illumina HiSeq 2500. The second PCR ran for about 6 to 11 cycles and used a J-beta primer mix along with a sample-barcoded 5' primer. The public reads were quality trimmed at Q25 with fastp and then assembled into clones with MiXCR by TCRdb, keeping productive beta chains. A single entry per CDR3 protein holds the most common genes and DNA from its merged rows. Here the sample has about 1.5 million distinct CDR3 sequences; about 45% occur a single time. The ten largest make up about 3.8% of the sample. The sequenced sample was blood. These receptors were collected from a woman between 18 and 30 years old in good health.

The rearrangement uses TRBV20-1 and TRBJ2-7, with 8 bases matching TRBD2. Unmatched junction bases numbered 6, after V lost 3 bases and J lost 2 bases. The CDR3 has 14 residues. Germline V lookup: CDR1 DFQATT, CDR2 SNEGSKA (reference sequence). The CDR3 is CSARVAGKTYEQYF. The CDR3 nucleotides are TGCAGTGCTAGGGTAGCGGGGAAGACCTACGAGCAGTACTTC.

The chain recombines TRBV10-2 with TRBJ1-6; 8 bases agree with TRBD1. This CDR3 comprises 16 residues. Trimming removed 4 bases from V and 6 bases from J; junction bases left unmatched: 8. Germline V lookup: CDR1 WSHSY, CDR2 SAAADI. DNA of the CDR3: TGCGCCAGCAGTGGCCTACCGGGACAGGCTAATTCACCCCTCCACTTT. It specifies CASSGLPGQANSPLHF.

This clonotype was counted only a few times. The rearrangement uses TRBV28 and TRBJ1-2, with D perhaps matching TRBD1 (6 bases). Germline V gene data show CDR1 as MDHEN and CDR2 as SYDVKM. V lost 8 bases to trimming and J lost 2 bases, with 18 bases between them. The length of the CDR3 is 15 residues. For the CDR3, the DNA is TGTGCCAGCTTTCCGACACTCGACAGGAACTATGGCTACACCTTC. Translation gives CASFPTLDRNYGYTF.

The rearrangement uses TRBV5-4 and TRBJ2-4; TRBD1 is a possible D gene (5 bases). CDR1 is SGHNT and CDR2 is YYREEE in the germline V gene (reference sequence). The germline V and J ends were trimmed by 2 bases and 6 bases, with 12 bases remaining between them. This CDR3 spans 14 amino acids. CDR3 residues: CASSFSGSRNIQYF. The DNA for the CDR3 is TGTGCCAGCAGCTTCTCAGGGTCGAGAAACATTCAGTACTTC.

Many counts were recorded for this clonotype. One end of the junction is discordant with germline, which a read error may explain. The chain has TRBV20-1 and TRBJ1-2; 9 bases map to TRBD1. The CDR3 runs 12 residues. Looked up from germline, CDR1 is DFQATT and CDR2 is SNEGSKA (reference sequence). The CDR3 region has the DNA TGCAGTGCTCCGGACAGGGGCTATTGCTACACCTTC. Translated, it gives CSAPDRGYCYTF.

This clonotype was picked up a small number of times. The rearrangement uses TRBV10-3 and TRBJ2-1; D ambiguous. The CDR3 extends over 12 amino acids. CDR1 is ENHRY, CDR2 SYGVKD, per germline. V lost 4 bases and J 5 bases, leaving 6 bases between the germline ends. The CDR3 sequence is CAISGPNNEQFF. The DNA for the CDR3 is TGTGCCATCAGTGGGCCTAACAATGAGCAGTTCTTC.

The rearrangement joins TRBV28 to TRBJ2-3, with TRBD1 identical over 8 bases. V dropped 8 bases and J dropped 3; count of bases not matched to a gene: 4. The CDR3 has 13 residues. Germline CDR1 reads MDHEN; CDR2 reads SYDVKM. This CDR3 reads CASRQGWTDTQYF. CDR3 nucleotides: TGTGCCAGCCGACAGGGGTGGACAGATACGCAGTATTTT.

This rearrangement joins TRBV7-7 to TRBJ2-3; weak D call: TRBD2 (6 bases). The germline V gene encodes CDR1 SSHAT and CDR2 FNYEAQ (reference sequence). The CDR3 has 15 residues. V lost 2 bases and J lost 3, with 12 bases in between. The CDR3: CASSLLGSKTDTQYF. The CDR3 DNA sequence: TGTGCCAGCAGCTTACTCGGGAGTAAGACAGATACGCAGTATTTT.

CDR3 in amino acids: CSAGRRGRGTEAFF. The CDR3 DNA is TGCAGTGCAGGCCGCAGGGGTAGGGGAACTGAAGCTTTCTTT. This sequence joins TRBV20-1 and TRBJ1-1; tentatively, D is TRBD1 (6 bases). The CDR3 is made up of 14 amino acids. The germline V gene encodes CDR1 DFQATT and CDR2 SNEGSKA (reference sequence). Trimming shortened V by 6 bases and J by 5 bases, and 19 bases separated the two germline ends.

This chain joins TRBV6-2 or TRBV6-3 and TRBJ1-5; D not resolved. V lost 4 bases, J lost 7 bases, and 11 bases lay in between. This CDR3 spans 13 amino acids. Germline V gives CDR1 MNHEY, CDR2 SVGEGT. The CDR3 region is CASSFTAEQPQHF. For the CDR3, the DNA is TGTGCCAGCAGTTTTACAGCCGAACAGCCCCAGCATTTT.

This clonotype was counted between two and nine times. The rearrangement joins TRBV4-3 to TRBJ1-2; possible D gene TRBD1, 5 bases. Germline V gene sequence: CDR1 LGHNA, CDR2 YSLEER. V shed 1 base and J shed 5 bases, with 14 bases lying between them. The CDR3 is made up of 15 amino acids. As DNA, the CDR3 is TGCGCCAGCAGCCAAGGGTCCGGGGACGGGTATGGCTACACCTTC. Residues: CASSQGSGDGYGYTF.

Notes on this clonotype: At one of its ends the junction is not consistent with the germline gene, which may arise from a read error. This chain connects TRBV7-9 to TRBJ2-1; 12 positions agree with TRBD2. Germline CDR1 is SEHNR and CDR2 is FQNEAQ (reference sequence). CDR3 length: 19 residues. CDR3 region: CTSSSVVATSGSLSNEQFF. CDR3 in DNA: TGTACCAGCAGCTCCGTAGTTGCGACTAGCGGGAGTTTAAGTAATGAGCAGTTCTTC.

The chain is built from TRBV20-1 and TRBJ2-1, with 12 bases fitting TRBD1. The CDR3 spans 15 residues. Germline V lookup: CDR1 DFQATT, CDR2 SNEGSKA (reference sequence). V gave up 1 base and J gave up 7 bases; unmatched junction bases: 5. The CDR3 region has the DNA TGCAGTGCTAGAGGTCCGGGACAGGGGGCAAATGAGCAGTTCTTC. It translates to CSARGPGQGANEQFF.

V gene TRBV6-2 or TRBV6-3 combines with J gene TRBJ2-1; possibly TRBD2 for D (5 bases). In germline, CDR1 is MNHEY, CDR2 SVGEGT. The CDR3 runs to 12 residues. The V and J ends lost 7 bases and 8 bases respectively, with 12 bases between them. In DNA form, the CDR3 reads TGTGCCAGCATGACGACCGGGGATGAGCAGTTCTTC. It yields the protein CASMTTGDEQFF.

This clonotype was seen a handful of times. CDR3 coding DNA: TGTGCCAGCAGCCTTTTGGGGGGCGGGAGAATTGAGCAGTACTTC. It translates to CASSLLGGGRIEQYF. This chain joins TRBV27 and TRBJ2-7; possible D gene TRBD2, 7 bases. V was cut by 6 bases and J by 7 bases, with 22 bases left in between. The CDR3 is made up of 15 amino acids. The germline gives CDR1 MNHEY, CDR2 SMNVEV (reference sequence).

The table lists this clonotype with a few counts. The rearrangement links TRBV27 to TRBJ2-1, with D perhaps TRBD1 (6 bases). The CDR3 runs 15 residues. Germline CDR1 MNHEY, CDR2 SMNVEV (reference sequence). V was cut by 8 bases and J by 7 bases, with 21 bases left in between. In DNA form, the CDR3 reads TGTGCCAGCTGCTACTTTTCCGAAAGGGGGAATGAGCAGTTCTTC. Its translation: CASCYFSERGNEQFF.

This clonotype appeared a few times. The J gene is TRBJ2-7, the V gene TRBV4-3; tentatively, D is TRBD2 (6 bases). This CDR3 is 16 amino acids long. Per the germline V gene, CDR1 is LGHNA and CDR2 is YSLEER. The V end lost 0 bases, the J end lost 0 bases, and 12 bases lay between the germline ends. The CDR3 nucleotides are TGCGCCAGCAGCCAAGATTGGGCGGGACCCTCCTACGAGCAGTACTTC. It yields the protein CASSQDWAGPSYEQYF.

This clonotype was seen only a few times. The V and J genes are TRBV29-1 and TRBJ2-1, with 8 bases fitting TRBD2. Germline lookup yields CDR1 SQVTM and CDR2 ANQGSEA. This CDR3 spans 14 amino acids. Unmatched junction bases numbered 11, after V lost 0 bases and J lost 13 bases. This chain's CDR3 is CSVEEWSFSGEQFF. DNA for the CDR3: TGCAGCGTTGAAGAATGGAGCTTTAGCGGGGAACAGTTCTTC.

This clonotype was seen ten or more times. This chain connects TRBV4-2 to TRBJ1-5, with D uncertain. Between the trimmed V and J ends, which lost 4 bases and 6 bases, there was a span of 13 bases. CDR3 size: 14 residues. Per germline, CDR1 LGHNA and CDR2 YNFKEQ. The CDR3 nucleotides read TGTGCCAGCAGCCGACCCGGTGACGGTCAGCCCCAGCATTTT. This encodes CASSRPGDGQPQHF.

This chain links TRBV29-1 with TRBJ2-2, with D maybe TRBD2 (5 bases). This CDR3 has 15 amino acids. The germline V gene encodes CDR1 SQVTM and CDR2 ANQGSEA. V lost 3 bases and J 0 bases, leaving 11 bases between the germline ends. The CDR3 region is CSVEEATTNTGELFF. The DNA of the CDR3 is TGCAGCGTTGAGGAGGCGACGACGAACACCGGGGAGCTGTTTTTT.

Only a few counts were recorded for this clonotype. This sequence joins TRBV24-1 and TRBJ2-5; 7 bases agree with TRBD2. The V segment lost 3 bases and the J segment 2 bases; nucleotides outside the gene matches: 11. Germline V gene sequence: CDR1 KGHDR, CDR2 SFDVKD. There are 17 residues in the CDR3. Written as DNA, the CDR3 is TGTGCCACCAGTGATACCCCCGGACGAGCGGGGCAAGAGACCCAGTACTTC. This encodes CATSDTPGRAGQETQYF.

This clonotype was seen a handful of times. V and J are TRBV7-3 and TRBJ2-3; maybe TRBD2 (6 bases). From germline, CDR1 is SGHTA and CDR2 FQGTGA. The V end was cut by 4 bases, the J end by 1 base, with 15 bases between. The CDR3 has 16 residues. CDR3 nucleotides: TGTGCCAGCAGCTCCGAAGGCGTAGCGGGCACAGATACGCAGTATTTT. It encodes CASSSEGVAGTDTQYF.

The V and J genes are TRBV24-1 and TRBJ2-3; 8 bases align to TRBD2. This CDR3 has 15 residues. The V gene end was trimmed by 3 bases and the J gene end by 4 bases; junction bases not matched to a gene: 5. Germline assignment: CDR1 KGHDR and CDR2 SFDVKD. The CDR3 is CATSDGRGGPDTQYF. CDR3 nucleotide sequence: TGTGCCACCAGTGATGGCCGGGGGGGGCCAGATACGCAGTATTTT.

This clonotype was found a few times. The rearrangement joins TRBV6-1 to TRBJ1-2; D unresolved. This CDR3 comprises 15 residues. Trimming removed 3 bases from V and 7 bases from J, with 18 bases in between. Germline CDR1 and CDR2: MNHNS and SASEGT. The CDR3 is CASSEGSWASSGYTF. The CDR3 DNA sequence: TGTGCCAGCAGTGAGGGCAGCTGGGCCTCGAGTGGCTACACCTTC.

This clonotype was detected only once. One end of the junction does not line up with germline, which may come from a read error. The chain combines TRBV7-2 with TRBJ2-1; perhaps TRBD2 as D (6 bases). This CDR3 region has 14 residues. The germline V gene has CDR1 SGHTA and CDR2 FQGNSA. CDR3 residues: CASSVRDSHNEQFF. The CDR3 region has the DNA TGTGCCAGCAGCGTTAGGGACTCCCACAATGAGCAGTTCTTC.